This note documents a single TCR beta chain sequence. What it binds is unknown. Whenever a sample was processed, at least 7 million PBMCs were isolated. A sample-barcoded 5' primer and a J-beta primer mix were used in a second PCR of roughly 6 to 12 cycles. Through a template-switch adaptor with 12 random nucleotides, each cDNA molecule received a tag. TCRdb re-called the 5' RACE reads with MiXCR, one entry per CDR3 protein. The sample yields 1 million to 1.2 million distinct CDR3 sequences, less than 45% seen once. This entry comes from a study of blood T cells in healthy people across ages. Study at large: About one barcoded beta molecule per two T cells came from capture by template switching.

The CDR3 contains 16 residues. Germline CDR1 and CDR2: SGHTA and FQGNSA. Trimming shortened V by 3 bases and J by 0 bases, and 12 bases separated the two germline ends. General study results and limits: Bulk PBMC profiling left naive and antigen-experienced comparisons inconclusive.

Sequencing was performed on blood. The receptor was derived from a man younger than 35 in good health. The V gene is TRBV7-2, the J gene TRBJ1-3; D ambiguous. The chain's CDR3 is CASSFRSKSSGNTIYF. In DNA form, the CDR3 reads TGTGCCAGCAGCTTCCGTTCCAAAAGCTCTGGAAACACCATATATTTT.